What follows is one T cell receptor (beta chain) and its context. Its antigen is still unknown. This sample was included in a study of cytomegalovirus exposure and HLA in healthy donors. Here immunoSEQ multiplex PCR was the method, and the copy in TCRdb shows in-frame clones only, minus some. The sample lists more than 250,000 clones, less than 95% occurring once. General study results and limits: Researchers counted over 150 TCR beta chains as cytomegalovirus-associated. Many donors shared some public TCRs, even though most TCR sequences were rare. In vitro experiments confirmed that three CMV-associated chains were specific for CMV antigens.

Germline values: CDR1 MRHNA, CDR2 SNTAGT. The CDR3 is made up of 19 amino acids. Trimming removed 5 bases at V and 0 bases at J, with 20 bases between. The sequencing sample was made of PBMCs. The genes are TRBV6-4 and TRBJ2-6; weak D call: TRBD1 (5 bases). This receptor was taken from a woman between 25 and 40 years old in good health and CMV-seronegative. This CDR3 is CASSKTGRDRSSGANVLTF. The CDR3 DNA reads as TGTGCCAGCAGTAAAACTGGCAGGGATCGCAGCTCTGGGGCCAACGTCCTGACTTTC.